This T cell receptor beta chain appears in the sequencing data of a study of metastatic and nonmetastatic thyroid tumors. Study-wide background: It was across blood and tumor or nodule tissue from malignant and benign thyroid patients that repertoires were compared. Whole-study findings and limits: Malignant thyroid tumors reportedly had TCR beta diversity that was significantly higher than in benign nodules, in blood and tumor.

Study processing details: The distant-metastasis classifier for papillary thyroid cancer was built from CDR3 differences across clinicopathological groups. TCRdb re-called clones via MiXCR from the PCR reads. V and J calls and clone size were set by TCRdb, not the authors. Here the sample spans 40,000 to 55,000 clones, under 20% being singletons. This clone has ten or more counts. The antigen is undetermined. Every patient underwent thyroid surgery untreated. This clonotype was sampled from a female donor with papillary thyroid cancer or a benign thyroid nodule (not recorded which). Some clones in this sample may be carry-over from other donors' samples. Sequencing was carried out using blood.

The CDR3: CASSPRRWGEAQHF. The CDR3 coding sequence is TGTGCCAGCTCACCAAGACGTTGGGGAGAAGCCCAGCATTTT. The rearrangement links TRBV18 to TRBJ1-5, with D hard to call. Germline CDR1 is KGHSH and CDR2 is LQKENI. This CDR3 spans 14 amino acids. V gave up 2 bases and J gave up 11 bases, with 16 bases separating them.